These 2 T cell receptor beta chains share one sample of origin, sequenced in a study of cytomegalovirus exposure and HLA in healthy donors. The primer mix had 60 Vbeta and 13 Jbeta primers. Libraries were prepared by immunoSEQ multiplex PCR; TCRdb keeps only in-frame clonotypes and omits some of them. The data contain roughly 99,000 clones, roughly 83% of them seen just once; the ten biggest clones take up roughly 3.5%. Input material: PBMCs. Receptor source: a male donor in good health and CMV-seropositive.

The chain is built from TRBV5-1 and TRBJ1-5; 9 nucleotides agree with TRBD1. Germline V gives CDR1 SGHRS, CDR2 YFSETQ. Unmatched junction bases numbered 3, after V lost 0 bases and J lost 5 bases. CDR3 length: 15 residues. The DNA for the CDR3 is TGCGCCAGCAGCTTGGACGGACAGGGGTATCAGCCCCAGCATTTT. This translates into CASSLDGQGYQPQHF.

This chain links TRBV11-2 with TRBJ2-5, with 9 bases aligning to TRBD2. The J call may be in error: the DNA end matches TRBJ2-7 better. This CDR3 comprises 14 residues. Looked up from germline, CDR1 is SGHAT and CDR2 is FQNNGV. The CDR3 DNA sequence: TGTGCCAGCAGCGCAGGGGGACTAGCTTACGAGCAGTACTTC. It translates to CASSAGGLAYEQYF.